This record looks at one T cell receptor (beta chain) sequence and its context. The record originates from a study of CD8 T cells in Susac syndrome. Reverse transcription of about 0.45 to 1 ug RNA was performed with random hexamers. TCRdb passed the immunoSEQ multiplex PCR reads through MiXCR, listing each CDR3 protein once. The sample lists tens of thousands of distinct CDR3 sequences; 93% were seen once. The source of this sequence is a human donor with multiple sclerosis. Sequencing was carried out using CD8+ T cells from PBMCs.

The chain's CDR3 is CASSQDGAAKNIQYF. CDR3 sequence (DNA): TGTGCCAGCAGCCAAGACGGGGCGGCCAAAAACATTCAGTACTTC. The genes are TRBV7-9 and TRBJ2-4; either TRBD1 or TRBD2 may fit D (5 bases each). CDR1 and CDR2 from the germline V gene are SEHNR and FQNEAQ (reference sequence). The CDR3 totals 15 residues. Trimming took 5 bases from V and 1 from J, leaving 12 bases between them.